Detailed here is one T cell receptor beta chain. The target antigen is unknown. This sample is drawn from a study of T cell responses to AZD1222 COVID-19 vaccine. The method was immunoSEQ multiplex PCR; TCRdb's version includes in-frame clones alone and lacks a portion of them. There are some 150,000 clones in the sample; around 90% occur only once, and 4.5% to 5.5% lies in the top ten. Trimming left V 2 bases short and J 11 bases short, with 18 bases between. Germline-derived CDR1 and CDR2 are MNHEY and SVGAGI. CDR3 size: 14 residues. Study results and limitations: Spike-specific TCR repertoires showed rising breadth and depth after two AZD1222 doses. Unmutated variant regions reportedly attract nearly half of all spike-specific TCRs.

The source material was peripheral blood, sampled 28 days after the second dose of the MenACWY control vaccine. The receptor was isolated from an adult who received the MenACWY meningococcal vaccine as a control. This chain joins TRBV6-5 and TRBJ1-1; D gene ambiguous. CDR3 protein: CASSYLDPGIGAFF. The DNA of the CDR3 is TGTGCCAGCAGTTACCTAGACCCGGGGATTGGGGCTTTCTTT.